This T cell receptor beta chain emerged from a study of blood T cell repertoires in COVID-19. Study overall: From the United States, Italy and Spain came samples of acute and convalescent COVID-19. T cells, B-cell-depleted T cells, or PBMCs provided the cDNA or gDNA that served as material.

This clone was seen only a few times. In the original workflow: How many nucleated cells were present was estimated from reference gene primer amplification. Using immunoSEQ multiplex PCR, the repertoire was profiled, and TCRdb retains in-frame clones only, with some absent. The V and J calls and clone size were taken over from that table, and D and trimming were inferred from the DNA. Of about 79,000 clones listed, about 87% are singletons. The CDR3 contains 14 residues. V dropped 5 bases and J dropped 4; count of bases not matched to a gene: 4. Germline CDR1 MNHEY, CDR2 SMNVEV (reference sequence). This rearrangement joins TRBV27 to TRBJ2-7, with TRBD1 identical over 11 bases. This receptor was identified in a man aged 45-60 years with active COVID-19. Material: peripheral blood. The CDR3 reads CASSGGTGGYEQYF. The CDR3 DNA sequence: TGTGCCAGCAGTGGGGGGACAGGGGGGTACGAGCAGTACTTC.